This T cell receptor (beta chain) came from a study of blood T cells in healthy people across ages. Points from the study as a whole: There was no known CMV status for donors, so expanded clonotype changes were possibly confounded.

About this clonotype: Its antigen is undetermined.

Sample-barcoded 5' priming and a J-beta primer mix drove a second PCR of about 7 to 12 cycles. MiXCR, run by TCRdb on the 5' RACE reads, gives a single entry per CDR3 protein. The sample carries over a million distinct CDR3 sequences, approximately 42% recorded once. For every donor, a draw yielded around 9.4 milliliters of peripheral blood. Trimming took off 4 bases at V and 5 bases at J, with 14 bases between the two ends. Germline V gene lookup returns CDR1 SGHDN and CDR2 FVKESK. The CDR3 has 14 amino acids. This rearrangement joins TRBV14 to TRBJ1-1; maybe TRBD1 (6 bases). Sequencing was carried out using blood. The TCR comes from a woman aged 18-29 years in good health. CDR3 coding DNA: TGTGCCAGCAGCCTAATCGGGACACTGACTGAAGCTTTCTTT. Translating it yields CASSLIGTLTEAFF.